This T cell receptor (beta chain) originates from a study of Graves' ophthalmopathy and Graves' hyperthyroidism. On the study more broadly: Peripheral blood (taken before any treatment) was collected at initial diagnosis.

This clonotype was recorded many times. Its antigen is not known. Amplifying from RNA transcripts, the study obtained TCR beta CDR3 regions. Second-round multiplex PCR followed a first-round RT-PCR using HTBI primers. A single record per CDR3 protein comes from TCRdb applying MiXCR to the multiplex PCR reads. The sample lists approximately 700,000 distinct CDR3 sequences; about 40% were seen once. Study outcomes and limitations: Built on 13 signatures, a model told ophthalmopathy apart from stable hyperthyroidism with 85% to 90% sensitivity and 80% to 82% specificity.

Active ophthalmopathy (CAS at least 3, NOSPECS at least 4), lasting under 3 months. The germline V and J ends were trimmed by 3 bases and 6 bases, with 9 bases remaining between them. Looked up from germline, CDR1 is SNHLY and CDR2 is FYNNEI. This CDR3 comprises 14 residues. The material sequenced was peripheral blood. The sequence derives from an adult man with Graves' ophthalmopathy. The chain joins TRBV2 to TRBJ1-6; no reliable D call. CDR3 in DNA: TGTGCCAGCAGTGAGGGTCAAATTAATTCACCCCTCCACTTT. This gives the protein CASSEGQINSPLHF.